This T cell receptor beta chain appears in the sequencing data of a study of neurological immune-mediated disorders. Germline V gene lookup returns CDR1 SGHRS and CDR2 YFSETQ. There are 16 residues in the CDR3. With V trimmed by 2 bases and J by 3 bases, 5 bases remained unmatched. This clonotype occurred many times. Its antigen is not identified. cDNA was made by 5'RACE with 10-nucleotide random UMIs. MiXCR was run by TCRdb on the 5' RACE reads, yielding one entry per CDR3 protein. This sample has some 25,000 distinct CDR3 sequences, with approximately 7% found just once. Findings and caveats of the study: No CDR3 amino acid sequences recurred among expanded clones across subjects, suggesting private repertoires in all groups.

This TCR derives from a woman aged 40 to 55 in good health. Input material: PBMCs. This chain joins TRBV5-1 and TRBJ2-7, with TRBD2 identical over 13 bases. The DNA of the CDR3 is TGCGCCAGCAGCTTATCGACTAGCGGGAGGAGCTACGAGCAGTACTTC. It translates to CASSLSTSGRSYEQYF.